Below are 3 T cell receptor beta chains sequenced from a single sample in a study of tissue T cells after allogeneic stem cell transplantation. This table comes from immunoSEQ multiplex PCR, and its TCRdb copy is limited to in-frame clones, with some not included. The sample holds approximately 20,000 clones; almost 70% are singletons and the top ten take 0.41%. The sequencing input was blood. The receptors here all came from a female BALB/c mouse in good health. The strain bears MHC haplotype H2-d.

Points on this clone: The gene names given are mouse names. The read ends 1 residue early relative to the CDR3; the germline J gene fills the gap. The V gene is TRBV5, the J gene TRBJ2-2, with 8 bases that match TRBD1. The germline CDR1 and CDR2 sequences are LGHNA and YNLKQL (reference sequence). The ends lost 3 bases at V and 4 bases at J; junction bases unmatched: 1. The CDR3 extends over 14 amino acids. The CDR3: CASSHTGGTGQLYF. Partial CDR3 DNA: TGTGCCAGCAGCCATACAGGGGGCACCGGGCAGCTCTAC.

As to this clone: The genes and germline here are from mouse. Read sequence stops 1 residue before the CDR3 end, and the germline J gene provides the missing end. The same CDR3 is also encoded by other DNA sequences in this sample. The rearrangement joins TRBV4 to TRBJ2-7; the match to TRBD2 covers 8 bases. With 3 bases clipped from V and 4 bases from J, the junction kept 2 bases outside the gene matches. The germline CDR1 and CDR2 sequences are LGHDT and YNNKQL (reference sequence). This CDR3 has 13 amino acids. CDR3 amino acids: CASSYWGGYEQYF. The DNA read from the CDR3 is TGTGCCAGCAGCTATTGGGGGGGGTATGAACAGTAC.

In the case of this clone: Genes here carry mouse names. CDR3 bases read: TGTGCTAGCAGTTTATCGGGGACAGGGGAAGGTGCAGAAACGCTGTAT. Translated, it gives CASSLSGTGEGAETLY. The whole CDR3 sequence is CASSLSGTGEGAETLYF. The rearrangement joins TRBV29 to TRBJ2-3; TRBD1 matches at 10 bases. The read terminates 1 residue before the CDR3 end, so the remaining end is supplied by the germline J gene. V shed 0 bases, J shed 1 base, and the junction held 4 bases outside the gene matches. The germline V gene has CDR1 MSHET and CDR2 SYDVDS. The CDR3 sequence is 17 residues long.